These T cell receptor beta chains were read from a single sample in a study of radiotherapy plus CTLA-4 blockade in lung cancer. Assay: immunoSEQ multiplex PCR; the TCRdb copy retains only in-frame clones and omits some. Of about 95,000 clones listed, 75% to 90% are singletons. The source material was peripheral blood, sampled from a patient treated with radiotherapy plus ipilimumab. These receptors were collected from a human donor with non-small cell lung cancer who had a partial response to radiotherapy plus ipilimumab. CDR3s include the opening cysteine and the closing phenylalanine or tryptophan. A D gene is named only where the DNA matches it firmly. The size entry is marked missing in some rows and otherwise reads once, few, many or a size class.

J gene | V gene | D gene | clone size | CDR3 protein | CDR3 DNA
TRBJ1-5 | TRBV7-8 | . | . | CASTEGQGRQPQHF | TGTGCCAGCACCGAAGGGCAGGGTCGGCAGCCCCAGCATTTT
TRBJ2-7 | TRBV28 | . | . | CASTSGAYEQYF | TGTGCCAGTACCAGCGGAGCCTACGAGCAGTACTTC
TRBJ2-2 | TRBV7-7 | . | . | CASSLSQGPGELFF | TGTGCCAGCAGCTTGTCACAGGGTCCCGGGGAGCTGTTTTTT
TRBJ2-1 | TRBV19 | TRBD2 | . | CASSHRLAGPLSRYNEQFF | TGTGCCAGTAGTCATCGACTAGCGGGACCTTTATCACGCTACAATGAGCAGTTCTTC
TRBJ1-4 | TRBV7-9 | TRBD1 | . | CASSSGTENEKLFF | TGTGCCAGCAGCTCCGGGACAGAAAATGAAAAACTGTTTTTT
TRBJ2-1 | TRBV27 | TRBD2 | few | CASSLSSSGSFSEQFF | TGTGCCAGCAGTTTATCGTCTAGCGGGAGTTTTAGTGAGCAGTTCTTC
TRBJ2-2 | TRBV25-1 | . | . | CASMTAEKNTGELFF | TGTGCCAGCATGACTGCAGAAAAGAACACCGGGGAGCTGTTTTTT
TRBJ2-7 | TRBV6-5 | . | few | CASRGSPDSYEQYF | TGTGCCAGCAGGGGCTCGCCAGACTCCTACGAGCAGTACTTC
TRBJ1-2 | TRBV28 | . | . | CASSLVGNYGYTF | TGTGCCAGCAGTTTAGTGGGCAACTATGGCTACACCTTC
TRBJ2-3 | TRBV5-1 | TRBD1 | . | CASSLMGQVTDTQYF | TGCGCCAGCAGCTTGATGGGACAGGTTACAGATACGCAGTATTTT
TRBJ2-7 | TRBV9 | TRBD2 | . | CASSVGRGLAVDEQYF | TGTGCCAGCAGCGTAGGCCGCGGACTAGCGGTTGACGAGCAGTACTTC